This T cell receptor beta chain was recovered during a study of blood T cell repertoires in COVID-19 (TCRdb year 2020). Broadly, across the study: Samples from collaborators originated in the United States, Italy and Spain and spanned both the acute and convalescent phases of COVID-19. Sample metadata almost always included a de-identified subject ID, COVID-19 status, age in years and sex. The samples were drawn from two sources: the first 160 participants of the ongoing ImmuneRACE study, and 1,000 to 1,500 subjects contributed by 6 global collaborators. Subjects who had been exposed to COVID-19, were actively infected with it, or had recovered from it provided the deeply sampled blood TCRbeta repertoires that made up the dataset. The repertoires were released in a freely available public database intended as a resource for research on the immune response to SARS-CoV-2. HLA class I and class II types, where available, came from metadata supplied by the sample provider rather than from assay-based typing. The prospective study material was composed of cDNA or gDNA derived from T cells, B-cell-depleted T cells, or PBMCs.

Overall results and qualifications from the work: The quantity of clinical and demographic metadata differed by source and by participant and was supplied without curation.

The CDR3 spans 14 residues, from the cysteine through the phenylalanine. The sequence is cut down to CDR3 DNA, 42 bases in frame from base 1. CDR1 and CDR2 (SGDLS, YYNGEE) derive from the germline V gene. Unmatched junction bases come to 4, with V trimmed by 2 bases and J by 2 bases. In the prospective study, participants were roughly 18 to 100 years old, resided in about 25 geographic areas of the United States, and were enrolled through a virtual design. Cohort assignment in the prospective study relied on participant-reported clinical history from a screening survey and a study questionnaire. Recovered participants in ImmuneRACE Cohort 3 were defined by two consecutive negative NP/OP PCR tests, clearance by a healthcare professional, or resolution of symptoms. Mobile phlebotomists in the prospective study collected whole blood, serum and a nasopharyngeal or oropharyngeal swab from every participant. Over a roughly 2-month period, participants in the prospective study had the option of providing additional blood draws and questionnaires. Before DNA extraction, blood samples from the prospective study were shipped at room temperature or frozen.

As to this clone: Its antigen is still unknown. Base quality data are lacking; no much larger clone is found one base away.

TCRbeta CDR3 regions were amplified from genomic DNA by means of the immunoSEQ Assay, a bias-controlled multiplex PCR. The authors' analysis ran thus. The number of nucleated cells in each sample was estimated by amplification of reference gene primers within the assay. To quantify the absolute abundance of each unique TCRbeta CDR3 rearrangement, sequence reads were collapsed and filtered. For each sample, productive Simpson clonality was calculated as the square root of Simpson's diversity index over productive rearrangements. TCRdb took over this immuneACCESS table, retaining in-frame rearrangements with V and J assigned. Such tables are incomplete; in checked studies, under half of the missing clones stem from an unresolved V gene, and the remainder is unexplained. V and J calls and clone size are copied from that table; D and trimming were computed from the DNA. This sample comprises more than 200,000 clones, approximately 86% of them detected only once. Of the sample, 1.6% falls within the top ten clones.

The sample comprised PBMCs or T cells enriched from blood (not recorded which). Rearrangement joined TRBV9 to TRBJ2-7; 7 of the junction bases match TRBD2. This receptor was taken from a woman in her forties or fifties who had recovered from COVID-19. The base sequence is TGTGCCAGCAGCGTCCGGGGGGAAACCTACGAGCAGTACTTC. Its amino acids are CASSVRGETYEQYF. This CDR3, with the reference TRBV9 and TRBJ2-7 proteins standing in past its ends, gives the full variable domain DSGVTQTPKHLITATGQRVTLRCSPRSGDLSVYWYQQSLDQGLQFLIQYYNGEERAKGNILERFSAQQFPDLHSELNLSSLELGDSALYFCASSVRGETYEQYFGPGTRLTVT.